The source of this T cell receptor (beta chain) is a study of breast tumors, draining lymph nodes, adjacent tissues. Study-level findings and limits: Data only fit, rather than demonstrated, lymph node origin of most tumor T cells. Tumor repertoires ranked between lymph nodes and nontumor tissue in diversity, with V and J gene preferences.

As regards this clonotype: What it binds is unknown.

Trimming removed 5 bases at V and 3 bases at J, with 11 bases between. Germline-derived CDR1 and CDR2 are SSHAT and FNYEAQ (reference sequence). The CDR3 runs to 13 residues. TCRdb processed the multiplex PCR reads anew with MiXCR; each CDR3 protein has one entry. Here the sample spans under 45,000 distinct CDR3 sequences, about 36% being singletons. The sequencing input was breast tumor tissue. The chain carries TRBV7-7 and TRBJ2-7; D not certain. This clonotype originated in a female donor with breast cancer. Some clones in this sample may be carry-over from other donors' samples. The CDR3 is CASSPDWGYEQYF. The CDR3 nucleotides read TGTGCCAGCAGCCCCGACTGGGGCTACGAGCAGTACTTC. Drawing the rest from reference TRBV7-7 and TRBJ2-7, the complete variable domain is GAGVSQSPRYKVTKRGQDVTLRCDPISSHATLYWYQQALGQGPEFLTYFNYEAQPDKSGLPSDRFSAERPEGSISTLTIQRTEQRDSAMYRCASSPDWGYEQYFGPGTRLTVT.